This TCR beta chain was recorded in a study of OX40 agonist ivuxolimab in advanced cancers. Regarding the study in general: Ivuxolimab was an agonistic, fully human IgG2 monoclonal antibody directed against OX40 (CD134), a costimulatory receptor. In the dose-escalation cohort, 70% to 85% of patients were male, and the mean age was 60 years with a range of roughly 20 to 80. Among the approximately 50 dose-escalation patients, some 19 had hepatocellular carcinoma, some 15 melanoma, 9 renal cell carcinoma and 9 head and neck cancer. Three dose-escalation patients achieved partial responses, one with hepatocellular carcinoma and two with cutaneous melanoma. The paper reports the monotherapy dose-escalation portion (N of about 56 patients) of the phase I ivuxolimab trial. Patients were allowed to have had prior anti-PD-1, anti-PD-L1 or anti-CTLA-4 therapy, and approximately 40% of the dose-escalation patients had been treated with checkpoint inhibitors. Intravenous ivuxolimab was administered to patients every 2 weeks at six dose levels: 0.01, 0.1, 0.3, 1.5, 3 and 10 mg/kg. The purpose of peripheral TCRbeta sequencing was to test whether ivuxolimab changed TCR sequence diversity and led to clonal T-cell expansion. What the study reported, not specific to this receptor: After ivuxolimab, more expanded clones were found on average in CD8+ T cells than in CD4+ T cells. In partial responders in the 0.1-3.0 mg/kg groups, normalized peripheral clonal expansion was found to be among the lowest, especially among CD8+ T cells. The antigen specificity of the peripheral T cells that underwent clonal expansion was not determined. At doses from 0.1 to 3.0 mg/kg, clonal expansion was seen in both CD4+ and CD8+ blood T cells between baseline and week 6. Low levels of normalized T-cell clonal expansion were also seen in some patients who did not respond.

The trial excluded patients who had a history of autoimmune disease or who were on systemic immunosuppression. In every dose cohort, peripheral blood was drawn for TCR sequencing at baseline, cycle 4 day 1, and cycle 7 day 1. The samples were drawn from a first-in-human, open-label, multicenter phase I dose-escalation trial of ivuxolimab. Adults with locally advanced or metastatic melanoma, renal cell carcinoma, hepatocellular carcinoma or head and neck squamous cell carcinoma were enrolled in the trial. CD4+ and CD8+ T cells were sorted separately from peripheral blood before TCR sequencing. Genomic DNA was extracted from sorted cells for sequencing of the TCRbeta CDR3 region. The immunoSEQ Assay was used for sequencing of TCRbeta CDR3 regions. Imported from immuneACCESS, the table was reduced by TCRdb to in-frame sequences with V and J called. These copies leave out some clones; in studies compared against another copy, an unresolved V gene accounts for under half, and the cause of the remainder is not known. The sample contains 75,000 to 80,000 clones, about 94% of them found a single time. The ten largest clones capture 20% of the sample.

With respect to this clone: Its antigen is currently not known. No much larger clone is present one base from it, and per-base qualities are unavailable.

The CDR3 goes from the cysteine to the phenylalanine over 12 residues. Just CDR3 DNA is preserved here, 36 bases in frame from base 1. CDR1 and CDR2 are drawn from the germline V gene (reference sequence): SEHNR, FQNEAQ. Trimming takes 4 bases from V and 6 bases from J, and the germline ends sit 10 bases apart. The chain is encoded by TRBV7-9 joined to TRBJ2-7, with no D gene named confidently. The specimen was CD4+ or CD8+ T cells sorted from blood, collected in a trial of the OX40 agonist ivuxolimab. The TCR was taken from an adult with an advanced solid tumor such as melanoma, head and neck, liver or kidney cancer. The nucleotides are TGTGCCAGCAGCTCCCGGATCCTCGAGCAGTACTTC. Its protein reads: CASSSRILEQYF.